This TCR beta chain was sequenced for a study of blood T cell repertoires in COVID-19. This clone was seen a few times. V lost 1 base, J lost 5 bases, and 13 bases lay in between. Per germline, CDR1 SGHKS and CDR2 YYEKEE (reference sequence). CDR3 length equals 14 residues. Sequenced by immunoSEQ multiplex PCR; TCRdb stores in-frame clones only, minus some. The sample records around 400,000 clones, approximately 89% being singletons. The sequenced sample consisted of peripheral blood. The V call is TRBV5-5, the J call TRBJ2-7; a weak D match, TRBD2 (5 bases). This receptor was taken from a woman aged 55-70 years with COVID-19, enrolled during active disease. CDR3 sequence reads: CASSLLGGSNEQYF. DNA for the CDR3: TGTGCCAGCAGCTTGTTAGGCGGGTCCAACGAGCAGTACTTC.